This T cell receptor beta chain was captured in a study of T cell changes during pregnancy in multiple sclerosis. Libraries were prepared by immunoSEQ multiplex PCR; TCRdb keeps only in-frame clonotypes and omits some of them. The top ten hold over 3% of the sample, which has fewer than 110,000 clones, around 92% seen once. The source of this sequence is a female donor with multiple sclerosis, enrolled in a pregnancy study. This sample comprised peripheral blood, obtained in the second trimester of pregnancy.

The chain's CDR3 is CASSIGRQGPSEQYF. The CDR3 DNA is TGTGCCAGTAGTATAGGGCGGCAGGGTCCATCGGAGCAGTACTTC. The rearrangement uses TRBV19 and TRBJ2-7; TRBD1 is a possible D gene (5 bases). Germline loops: CDR1 LNHDA, CDR2 SQIVND (reference sequence). Trimming took off 1 base at V and 7 bases at J, with 17 bases between the two ends. This CDR3 region has 15 residues.